Below are 5 T cell receptor beta chains sequenced from a single sample in a study of OX40 agonist ivuxolimab in advanced cancers. Receptors were amplified or captured by the immunoSEQ multiplex PCR assay. Drawn from immuneACCESS, this table holds only the in-frame rearrangements with V and J called that TCRdb kept. Clones are partly lost; checked studies trace under half to an unresolved V gene and leave the rest unexplained. Within this sample are 70,000 or so clones, with 85% of them counted one time only. 5.5% to 7% of the sample belongs to the ten largest clones. The source was CD4+ or CD8+ T cells sorted from blood, collected in a trial of the OX40 agonist ivuxolimab. The receptors originated from an adult with an advanced solid tumor such as melanoma, head and neck, liver or kidney cancer.

The chain combines TRBV5-4 with TRBJ2-7; 7 bases match TRBD2. CDR1 and CDR2 from the germline V gene are SGHNT and YYREEE (reference sequence). The CDR3 runs 17 residues. V trimming: 0 bases; J trimming: 7 bases; junction bases outside the gene matches: 16. Here the CDR3 reads CASSLVQVHGGSYEQYF. CDR3 nucleotide sequence: TGTGCCAGCAGCTTGGTCCAGGTCCACGGGGGGTCGTATGAGCAGTACTTC.

This clone has only a few counts. The chain couples TRBV7-9 to TRBJ1-5, with D perhaps matching TRBD1 (5 bases). Germline CDR1 SEHNR, CDR2 FQNEAQ (reference sequence). The V end lost 1 base, the J end lost 3 bases, and 13 bases lay between the germline ends. CDR3 length: 16 amino acids. CDR3 nucleotide sequence: TGTGCCAGCAGCTTAGGAACGGGGCAGTTCAATCAGCCCCAGCATTTT. It translates to CASSLGTGQFNQPQHF.

The CDR3 nucleotides read TGTGCCAGCAGCCAAGCAGGGGCCAACACCGGGGAGCTGTTTTTT. Residues: CASSQAGANTGELFF. V usage is TRBV4-2 and J usage is TRBJ2-2, with D maybe TRBD1 (6 bases). Germline CDR1 reads LGHNA; CDR2 reads YNFKEQ. The CDR3 sequence is 15 residues long. V lost 1 base and J lost 2, with 8 bases in between.

This chain connects TRBV6-1 to TRBJ1-2; possibly TRBD1 for D (5 bases). Germline V CDR1 and CDR2: MNHNS, SASEGT. Trimming stripped 0 bases from V and 1 base from J, with 9 bases between. CDR3 size: 15 residues. This chain's CDR3 is CASSEADGGNYGYTF. The CDR3 DNA follows: TGTGCCAGCAGTGAAGCGGACGGGGGTAACTATGGCTACACCTTC.

The chain joins TRBV27 to TRBJ1-4; D is possibly TRBD1 (5 bases). The V gene lost 5 bases and the J gene lost 0 bases, with 7 bases spanning the gap. The CDR3 contains 14 residues. The V gene's germline CDR1 is MNHEY and CDR2 SMNVEV (reference sequence). CDR3 sequence (DNA): TGTGCCAGCAGTGCGACAGCAACTAATGAAAAACTGTTTTTT. It is translated as CASSATATNEKLFF. Full variable domain (remainder filled in from reference TRBV27 and TRBJ1-4): EAQVTQNPRYLITVTGKKLTVTCSQNMNHEYMSWYRQDPGLGLRQIYYSMNVEVTDKGDVPEGYKVSRKEKRNFPLILESPSPNQTSLYFCASSATATNEKLFFGSGTQLSVL.